One and the same sample provided the 26 T cell receptor beta chains below, sequenced in a study of regulatory T cells in long-lasting Graves disease. Arm-PCR with iRepertoire HTBI primers amplified the CDR3 regions for these TCR beta libraries. MiXCR, applied by TCRdb to the multiplex PCR reads, yields one record per CDR3 protein. The table shows about 420,000 distinct CDR3 sequences, with around 17% occurring only once. Indicated time point: newly diagnosed GD, antithyroid drugs for less than 3 months. Generation of the TCR library employed RNA extracted from PBMCs. The sample was also linked to a second study, of T cells in Graves' hyperthyroidism and ophthalmopathy.

The starting material was peripheral blood mononuclear cells (PBMCs), obtained at new diagnosis, from a patient treated with antithyroid drugs. The origin of the receptors is a woman aged 18 to 35 with Graves disease.

In this sample, this clonotype turned up many times. The V call is TRBV11-2, the J call TRBJ2-1, with D hard to call. V lost 5 bases, J lost 7 bases, and 9 bases lay in between. The CDR3 spans 12 residues. CDR1 is SGHAT, CDR2 FQNNGV, per germline. The CDR3 bases are TGTGCCAGCAGCCGTCCCCTGAATGAGCAGTTCTTC. This encodes CASSRPLNEQFF.

This clonotype occurred many times. This chain joins TRBV5-8 and TRBJ1-5, with 7 bases fitting TRBD1. The germline V gene has CDR1 SGHTS and CDR2 YDEGEE. Trimming removed 3 bases from V and 2 bases from J; junction bases left unmatched: 2. The CDR3 sequence is 14 residues long. The CDR3 region is CASSYQGGNQPQHF. The CDR3 DNA reads as TGTGCCAGCAGCTATCAGGGGGGCAATCAGCCCCAGCATTTT.

This clonotype has more than one count but fewer than ten. V is TRBV3-1 and J is TRBJ1-6; no clear D. The germline V and J ends were trimmed by 3 bases and 0 bases, with 12 bases remaining between them. Germline assignment: CDR1 LGHDT and CDR2 YNNKEL (reference sequence). The CDR3 extends over 17 amino acids. Written as DNA, the CDR3 is TGTGCCAGCAGCCACGGTCACCCGAGCTCCTATAATTCACCCCTCCACTTT. Protein sequence: CASSHGHPSSYNSPLHF.

The V and J genes are TRBV4-1 and TRBJ2-7, with D unclear. V was clipped by 0 bases and J by 3 bases, with 6 bases between them. Germline lookup yields CDR1 MGHRA and CDR2 YSYEKL. The CDR3 loop spans 13 amino acids. CDR3 sequence: CASSQEVNYEQYF. The CDR3 DNA reads TGCGCCAGCAGCCAAGAGGTCAACTACGAGCAGTACTTC.

The V call is TRBV12-3 or TRBV12-4, the J call TRBJ1-3; 7 bases fit TRBD1. This CDR3 comprises 14 residues. V gave up 6 bases and J gave up 0 bases; unmatched junction bases: 2. CDR3 region: CASRGTASGNTIYF. CDR3 DNA: TGTGCCAGCAGGGGGACAGCCTCTGGAAACACCATATATTTT.

In DNA, the CDR3 is TGCAGCGTTGCGGGGCTGGGGGGGAACACTGAAGCTTTCTTT. It encodes CSVAGLGGNTEAFF. J is TRBJ1-1 and V is TRBV29-1, with a weak D call TRBD1 (5 bases). Germline V gene lookup returns CDR1 SQVTM and CDR2 ANQGSEA. The V gene lost 4 bases and the J gene lost 1 base, with 13 bases spanning the gap. The CDR3 is 14 residues long.

This clonotype was counted ten times or more. This CDR3 is CASSSPGLAVGLDEQFF. DNA of the CDR3: TGTGCCAGCAGCTCCCCGGGGCTAGCGGTAGGACTTGATGAGCAGTTCTTC. The V gene is TRBV11-2, the J gene TRBJ2-1; TRBD2 matches at 7 bases. This CDR3 spans 17 amino acids. The junction had 17 bases not matched to a gene; V was cut back by 4 bases and J by 8 bases. Germline CDR1 reads SGHAT; CDR2 reads FQNNGV.

This clonotype was picked up many times. The chain's CDR3 is CASSSGTSGVDTQYF. CDR3 sequence (DNA): TGTGCCAGCAGCTCCGGGACTAGCGGAGTAGATACGCAGTATTTT. The chain combines TRBV7-9 with TRBJ2-3, with 11 bases matching TRBD2. The CDR3 contains 15 residues. Per the germline V gene, CDR1 is SEHNR and CDR2 is FQNEAQ (reference sequence). V shed 4 bases, J shed 5 bases, and the junction held 5 bases outside the gene matches.

At least ten counts were recorded for this clonotype. The V call is TRBV18, the J call TRBJ2-7; D is uncertain. The CDR3 totals 14 residues. From germline, CDR1 is KGHSH and CDR2 LQKENI. The V and J ends lost 2 bases and 0 bases respectively, with 8 bases between them. The CDR3 is CASSPIATSYEQYF. The CDR3 DNA reads TGTGCCAGCTCACCAATAGCAACCTCCTACGAGCAGTACTTC.

On this clonotype: A much larger clone lies one base from this, so it may be a read error. V gene TRBV5-1 combines with J gene TRBJ2-7; TRBD2 agrees at 8 bases. This CDR3 is built from 15 residues. Germline CDR1 SGHRS, CDR2 YFSETQ. The CDR3 reads CASGLGGSGGHEQYF. CDR3 nucleotides: TGCGCCAGCGGCTTAGGCGGGAGCGGGGGCCACGAGCAGTACTTC.

Of note for this clonotype: This could be a read error, since a much larger clone is one nucleotide away. V and J are TRBV27 and TRBJ2-5, with a weak D call TRBD1 (6 bases). From germline, CDR1 is MNHEY and CDR2 SMNVEV (reference sequence). With 7 bases removed from V and 11 bases from J, the gap between germline ends came to 29 bases. The CDR3 is made up of 16 amino acids. DNA of the CDR3: TGTGCCAGCACTATCGCAGGGGCAAGCTCCTACAATGAGCAGTACTTC. The encoded protein is CASTIAGASSYNEQYF.

This clonotype was picked up many times. The chain links TRBV20-1 to TRBJ2-7; a possible D gene is TRBD1 (5 bases). Germline V gene sequence: CDR1 DFQATT, CDR2 SNEGSKA (reference sequence). V shed 4 bases and J shed 0 bases, with 13 bases lying between them. The length of the CDR3 is 14 residues. CDR3 region: CSAMPDSYSYEQYF. Written as DNA, the CDR3 is TGCAGTGCTATGCCTGACAGTTACTCCTACGAGCAGTACTTC.

This clonotype was detected a few times. This chain links TRBV30 with TRBJ1-2, with 8 bases fitting TRBD1. With 5 bases clipped from V and 7 bases from J, the junction kept 3 bases outside the gene matches. The CDR3 totals 11 residues. Germline CDR1 and CDR2: GTSNPN and SVGIG (reference sequence). CDR3 DNA: TGTGCCTGGGGGACAGGCGGTGGCTACACCTTC. Protein: CAWGTGGGYTF.

This clonotype was detected a few times. The chain is built from TRBV11-3 and TRBJ2-2, with 7 bases aligning to TRBD1. The CDR3 is made up of 17 amino acids. Germline V lookup: CDR1 SGHNT, CDR2 YENEEA. Germline trimming cut 4 bases from V and 0 bases from J; bases unmatched to any gene: 8. CDR3 sequence: CASSSRGSATNTGELFF. CDR3 sequence (DNA): TGTGCCAGCAGCTCCAGGGGGTCTGCTACGAACACCGGGGAGCTGTTTTTT. Full variable domain (missing parts from reference TRBV11-3 and TRBJ2-2): EAGVVQSPRYKIIEKKQPVAFWCNPISGHNTLYWYLQNLGQGPELLIRYENEEAVDDSQLPKDRFSAERLKGVDSTLKIQPAELGDSAVYLCASSSRGSATNTGELFFGEGSRLTVL.

Ten or more counts support this clonotype. The rearrangement links TRBV20-1 to TRBJ1-2, with 9 bases lining up with TRBD1. The V and J ends lost 0 bases and 2 bases, in that order; junction bases with no gene match: 4. CDR1 and CDR2 from the germline V gene are DFQATT and SNEGSKA (reference sequence). CDR3 length: 15 amino acids. CDR3 sequence (DNA): TGCAGTGCTAGAGATCGGGGACAGGGAAACTATGGCTACACCTTC. Translation gives CSARDRGQGNYGYTF.

Only a few counts were recorded for this clonotype. The chain combines TRBV20-1 with TRBJ2-1; 12 bases are shared with TRBD2. The DNA matches TRBJ2-7 better at its end, which makes the J call doubtful. This CDR3 region has 14 residues. Germline V gives CDR1 DFQATT, CDR2 SNEGSKA (reference sequence). The CDR3 DNA follows: TGCAGTGCTACATTACTAGCGGGAGGTTACGAGCAGTACTTC. It yields the protein CSATLLAGGYEQYF.

This chain joins TRBV29-1 and TRBJ2-5; TRBD2 aligns across 7 bases. CDR1 and CDR2 from the germline V gene are SQVTM and ANQGSEA. J lost 1 base, V lost 3 bases, and 8 bases had no gene match. The CDR3 runs 15 residues. Here the CDR3 DNA reads TGCAGCGTTGAGTTGGGGGGAGGGCCCCAAGAGACCCAGTACTTC. Its protein product is CSVELGGGPQETQYF.

The genes are TRBV19 and TRBJ2-4; D remains ambiguous. Trimming pared 3 bases from V and 8 bases from J, leaving 5 bases between. In germline, CDR1 is LNHDA, CDR2 SQIVND (reference sequence). The CDR3 totals 11 residues. The chain's CDR3 is CASSILDIQYF. CDR3 DNA: TGTGCCAGTAGTATTCTGGACATTCAGTACTTC.

This chain uses TRBV28 with TRBJ2-7; 7 nucleotides align to TRBD1. J gave up 2 bases and V 5 bases, and 12 bases lay outside the gene matches. From germline, CDR1 is MDHEN and CDR2 SYDVKM. The CDR3 has 16 residues. The CDR3 protein is CASSEEGHRGPYEQYF. CDR3 DNA sequence: TGTGCCAGCAGTGAAGAGGGACACAGGGGCCCCTACGAGCAGTACTTC. The full variable domain, in which reference TRBV28 and TRBJ2-7 provide the parts outside the CDR3, is DVKVTQSSRYLVKRTGEKVFLECVQDMDHENMFWYRQDPGLGLRLIYFSYDVKMKEKGDIPEGYSVSREKKERFSLILESASTNQTSMYLCASSEEGHRGPYEQYFGPGTRLTVT.

This clonotype has a handful of counts. This chain uses TRBV20-1 with TRBJ2-1, with 10 bases matching TRBD2. The length of the CDR3 is 13 residues. Looked up from germline, CDR1 is DFQATT and CDR2 is SNEGSKA (reference sequence). The V gene end was trimmed by 5 bases and the J gene end by 10 bases; junction bases not matched to a gene: 8. CDR3 DNA: TGCAGTGCTCATAGCGGGAGGAGCTACGAGCAGTTCTTC. Residues: CSAHSGRSYEQFF.

Many counts were recorded for this clonotype. The chain recombines TRBV30 with TRBJ1-3, with 10 bases lining up with TRBD1. Trimming took 5 bases from V and 11 from J; bases not matched to a gene: 12. CDR1 GTSNPN and CDR2 SVGIG come from the germline V gene (reference sequence). The CDR3 consists of 14 residues. The CDR3 coding sequence is TGTGCCTGGGTTCATCCGGACAGGGGGGTCTCCATATATTTT. Amino acid sequence: CAWVHPDRGVSIYF.

This clonotype appeared many times. The rearrangement links TRBV5-6 to TRBJ2-7, with 7 bases fitting TRBD2. V dropped 0 bases and J dropped 3; count of bases not matched to a gene: 3. The germline CDR1 and CDR2 sequences are SGHDT and YYEEEE. The CDR3 is made up of 14 amino acids. The DNA for the CDR3 is TGTGCCAGCAGCTTGGTAGGGAGGGTCTACGAGCAGTACTTC. Translation: CASSLVGRVYEQYF. Supplemented by reference TRBV5-6 and TRBJ2-7, the full variable domain reads DAGVTQSPTHLIKTRGQQVTLRCSPKSGHDTVSWYQQALGQGPQFIFQYYEEEERQRGNFPDRFSGHQFPNYSSELNVNALLLGDSALYLCASSLVGRVYEQYFGPGTRLTVT.

V is TRBV2 and J is TRBJ2-7; TRBD2 matches at 7 bases. This CDR3 spans 14 amino acids. The germline CDR1 and CDR2 sequences are SNHLY and FYNNEI. Trimming cost V 7 bases and J 2 bases; bases outside gene matches: 8. The CDR3 bases are TGTGCCAGCAACCTACTAGCGTTTACCTACGAGCAGTACTTC. This translates into CASNLLAFTYEQYF.

This clonotype was seen repeatedly, ten times or more. CDR3 coding DNA: TGTGCCAGTCGGTTGTTAGCGGGAGTGTCGAACACCGGGGAGCTGTTTTTT. Translated, it gives CASRLLAGVSNTGELFF. The chain combines TRBV19 with TRBJ2-2, with 9 bases identical to TRBD2. CDR3 length: 17 residues. The V segment lost 8 bases and the J segment 0 bases; nucleotides outside the gene matches: 10. CDR1 is LNHDA and CDR2 is SQIVND in the germline V gene (reference sequence).

This clonotype was found a few times. The chain uses TRBV28 and TRBJ2-7, with D tentatively TRBD1 (5 bases). CDR3 size: 17 residues. CDR1 is MDHEN and CDR2 is SYDVKM in the germline V gene. V lost 2 bases, J lost 3 bases, and 20 bases lay in between. Here the CDR3 DNA reads TGTGCCAGCAGTTTAAGGGTCTCGGCAGGGCAGTTCTACGAGCAGTACTTC. It translates to CASSLRVSAGQFYEQYF.

The chain joins TRBV20-1 to TRBJ1-5, with TRBD1 matching over 10 bases. CDR1 DFQATT and CDR2 SNEGSKA come from the germline V gene (reference sequence). Germline trimming cut 6 bases from V and 6 bases from J; bases unmatched to any gene: 8. This CDR3 spans 14 amino acids. The CDR3 region is CSAYQTGGGQPQHF. CDR3 sequence (DNA): TGCAGTGCGTACCAGACAGGGGGCGGTCAGCCCCAGCATTTT.